These 21 T cell receptor beta chains came from one sample sequenced in a study of monozygotic twins with inflammatory bowel disease. TCRdb derives one entry per CDR3 protein from the 5' RACE reads, leaving out DNA. The sample yields under 350,000 distinct CDR3 sequences, of which the top ten take up over 5.5%. Source material: blood. These receptors all come from a human donor with ulcerative colitis or Crohn's disease, or a healthy co-twin of an affected twin (not recorded which).

The chain joins TRBV28 to TRBJ2-1. This CDR3 is 12 amino acids long. From germline, CDR1 is MDHEN and CDR2 SYDVKM. The CDR3 spells CASSFLALEQFF.

The J gene is TRBJ2-3, the V gene TRBV10-2. The CDR3 contains 14 residues. The germline CDR1 and CDR2 sequences are WSHSY and SAAADI. This CDR3 is CASSGGLDTDTQYF.

The chain uses TRBV20-1 and TRBJ2-7; TCRdb reports TRBD1, a call that lacks DNA to check it against. The CDR3 has 14 amino acids. The germline V gene has CDR1 DFQATT and CDR2 SNEGSKA (reference sequence). CDR3: CSAGLYSGRDEQYF.

The chain carries TRBV12-3 or TRBV12-4 and TRBJ1-1. The CDR3 sequence is 15 residues long. The CDR3 protein is CASSLVAGANTEAFF.

The CDR3 spells CASSPGRGRNSYNEQFF. The chain links TRBV3-1 to TRBJ2-1; TCRdb's assignment of TRBD1 cannot be checked, as there is no DNA. This CDR3 comprises 17 residues. The germline V gene has CDR1 LGHDT and CDR2 YNNKEL (reference sequence).

The chain joins TRBV5-6 to TRBJ2-2; TCRdb gives TRBD2 as the D gene, but with no DNA this cannot be confirmed. In germline, CDR1 is SGHDT, CDR2 YYEEEE. This CDR3 comprises 16 residues. The chain's CDR3 is CASSFGLAGNTGELFF.

The chain recombines TRBV9 with TRBJ2-3; TCRdb picks TRBD2, but there is no DNA to check that call. The V gene's germline CDR1 is SGDLS and CDR2 YYNGEE. This CDR3 region has 18 residues. This CDR3 reads CASSVGTSVTSSTDTQYF.

The chain uses TRBV19 and TRBJ1-5; the D call of TRBD1 rests on TCRdb alone, since no DNA is present to check it. The CDR3 contains 15 residues. Per the germline V gene, CDR1 is LNHDA and CDR2 is SQIVND (reference sequence). CDR3 sequence: CASSITRDSNQPQHF.

The CDR3 sequence is CASFRVAGANNEQFF. This chain connects TRBV7-2 to TRBJ2-1; lacking DNA, the TRBD2 call made by TCRdb goes unchecked. The CDR3 has 15 residues. CDR1 is SGHTA and CDR2 is FQGNSA in the germline V gene.

This sequence joins TRBV5-1 and TRBJ2-7; TCRdb's assignment of TRBD2 cannot be checked, as there is no DNA. Germline assignment: CDR1 SGHRS and CDR2 YFSETQ. The CDR3 spans 14 residues. The CDR3 reads CASSLVAVQDEQYF.

V and J are TRBV12-3 or TRBV12-4 and TRBJ1-4; lacking DNA, the TRBD1 call made by TCRdb goes unchecked. There are 14 residues in the CDR3. The CDR3 sequence is CASSRGASNEKLFF.

V gene TRBV24-1 combines with J gene TRBJ1-5. Germline assignment: CDR1 KGHDR and CDR2 SFDVKD. The CDR3 has 16 amino acids. This CDR3 is CATSQSQVVGNQPQHF.

This chain uses TRBV18 with TRBJ1-1; the D gene TCRdb calls, TRBD1, cannot be checked with no DNA. CDR3 length: 14 amino acids. The germline gives CDR1 KGHSH, CDR2 LQKENI. CDR3 region: CASSPNAGGTEAFF.

The chain joins TRBV10-3 to TRBJ2-4; TCRdb reports TRBD1, a call that lacks DNA to check it against. The CDR3 has 14 amino acids. CDR1 and CDR2 from the germline V gene are ENHRY and SYGVKD. CDR3 region: CAISESGGLGIQYF.

This chain connects TRBV7-9 to TRBJ1-2; as DNA is missing, the TRBD1 call by TCRdb cannot be tested. Germline assignment: CDR1 SEHNR and CDR2 FQNEAQ (reference sequence). The CDR3 has 14 amino acids. Here the CDR3 reads CASSLAGAGDGYTF.

This chain links TRBV20-1 with TRBJ1-2. Germline lookup yields CDR1 DFQATT and CDR2 SNEGSKA (reference sequence). This CDR3 contains 12 residues. The CDR3 sequence: CSASHGVYGYTF.

The chain uses TRBV3-1 and TRBJ1-2. The CDR3 runs to 16 residues. Per germline, CDR1 LGHDT and CDR2 YNNKEL (reference sequence). The CDR3 loop is CASSQGNSGLNYGYTF.

The chain couples TRBV7-7 to TRBJ2-5. CDR3 length equals 14 residues. CDR1 is SSHAT and CDR2 is FNYEAQ in the germline V gene (reference sequence). The CDR3 sequence is CASSLGREVETQYF.

V is TRBV5-1 and J is TRBJ2-3; without DNA, the TCRdb call of TRBD1 cannot be checked. The CDR3 is made up of 14 amino acids. Looked up from germline, CDR1 is SGHRS and CDR2 is YFSETQ. The CDR3: CASSLGPSTDTQYF.

This chain connects TRBV12-3 or TRBV12-4 to TRBJ2-7; TCRdb picks TRBD1, but there is no DNA to check that call. The CDR3 is made up of 15 amino acids. The CDR3 protein is CASSPTGTGSNEQYF.

This rearrangement joins TRBV28 to TRBJ1-1. CDR1 and CDR2 from the germline V gene are MDHEN and SYDVKM. The CDR3 sequence is 13 residues long. CDR3 sequence reads: CASSLGMNTEAFF. The whole variable domain, filled in from reference TRBV28 and TRBJ1-1, reads DVKVTQSSRYLVKRTGEKVFLECVQDMDHENMFWYRQDPGLGLRLIYFSYDVKMKEKGDIPEGYSVSREKKERFSLILESASTNQTSMYLCASSLGMNTEAFFGQGTRLTVV.